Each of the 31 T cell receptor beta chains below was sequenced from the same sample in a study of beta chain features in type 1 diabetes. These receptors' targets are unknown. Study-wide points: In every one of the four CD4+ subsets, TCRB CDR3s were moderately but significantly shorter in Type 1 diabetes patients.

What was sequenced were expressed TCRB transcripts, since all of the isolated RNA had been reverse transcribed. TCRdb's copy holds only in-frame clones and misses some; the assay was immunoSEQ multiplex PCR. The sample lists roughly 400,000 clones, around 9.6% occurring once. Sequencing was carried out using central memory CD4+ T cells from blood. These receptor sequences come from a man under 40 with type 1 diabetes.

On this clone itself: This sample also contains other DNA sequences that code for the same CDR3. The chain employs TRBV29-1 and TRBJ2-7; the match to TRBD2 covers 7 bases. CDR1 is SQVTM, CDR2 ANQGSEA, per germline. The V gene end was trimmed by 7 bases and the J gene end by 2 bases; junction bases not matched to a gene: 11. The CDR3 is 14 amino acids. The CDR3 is CSAARPGGTYEQYF. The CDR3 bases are TGCAGCGCAGCGCGGCCCGGGGGGACCTACGAGCAGTACTTC.

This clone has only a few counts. CDR3 DNA: TGTGCCAGCAGTGCCGCTACCGGGACAGGCTCCTACGAGCAGTACTTC. It specifies CASSAATGTGSYEQYF. V is TRBV6-1 and J is TRBJ2-7, with TRBD1 identical over 8 bases. CDR1 MNHNS and CDR2 SASEGT come from the germline V gene. Losses at the gene ends were 4 bases for V and 0 bases for J; bases not matched to a gene: 8. The CDR3 totals 16 residues.

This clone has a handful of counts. CDR3 sequence: CASVWDNGYEKLFF. DNA of the CDR3: TGTGCCAGCGTATGGGACAATGGATATGAAAAACTGTTTTTT. The rearrangement links TRBV6-1 to TRBJ1-4; perhaps TRBD1 as D (6 bases). Trimming shortened V by 8 bases and J by 6 bases, and 16 bases separated the two germline ends. This CDR3 has 14 amino acids. Germline V gene lookup returns CDR1 MNHNS and CDR2 SASEGT.

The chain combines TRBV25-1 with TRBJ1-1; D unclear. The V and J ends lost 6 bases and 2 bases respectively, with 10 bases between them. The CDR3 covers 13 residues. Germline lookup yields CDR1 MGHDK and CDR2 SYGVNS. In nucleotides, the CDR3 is TGTGCCAGCAGGGTCGTAAGCAACACTGAAGCTTTCTTT. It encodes CASRVVSNTEAFF.

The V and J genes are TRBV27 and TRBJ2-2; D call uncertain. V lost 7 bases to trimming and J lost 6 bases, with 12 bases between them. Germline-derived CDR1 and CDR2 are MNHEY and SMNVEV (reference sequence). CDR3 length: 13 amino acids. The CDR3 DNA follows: TGTGCCAGCACCCGACTCAGGTCCGGGGAGCTGTTTTTT. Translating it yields CASTRLRSGELFF.

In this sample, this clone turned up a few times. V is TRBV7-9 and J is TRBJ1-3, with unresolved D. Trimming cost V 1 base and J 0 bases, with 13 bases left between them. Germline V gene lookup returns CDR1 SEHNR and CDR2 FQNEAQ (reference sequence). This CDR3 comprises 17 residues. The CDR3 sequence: CASSLVIGQSSGNTIYF. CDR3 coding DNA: TGTGCCAGCAGCTTAGTCATAGGTCAGAGCTCTGGAAACACCATATATTTT.

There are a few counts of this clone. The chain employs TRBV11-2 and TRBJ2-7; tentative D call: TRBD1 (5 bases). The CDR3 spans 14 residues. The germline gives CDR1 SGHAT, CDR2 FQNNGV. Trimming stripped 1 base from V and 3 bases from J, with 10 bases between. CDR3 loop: CASSLVSGHYEQYF. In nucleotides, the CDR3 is TGTGCCAGCAGCTTAGTTTCAGGGCACTACGAGCAGTACTTC.

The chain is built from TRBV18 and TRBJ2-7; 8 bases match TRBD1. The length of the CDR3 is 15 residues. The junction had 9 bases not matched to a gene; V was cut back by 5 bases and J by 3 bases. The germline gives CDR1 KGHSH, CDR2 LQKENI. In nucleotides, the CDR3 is TGTGCCAGCTCAGCCGGACAGGGTTACGACTACGAGCAGTACTTC. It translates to CASSAGQGYDYEQYF.

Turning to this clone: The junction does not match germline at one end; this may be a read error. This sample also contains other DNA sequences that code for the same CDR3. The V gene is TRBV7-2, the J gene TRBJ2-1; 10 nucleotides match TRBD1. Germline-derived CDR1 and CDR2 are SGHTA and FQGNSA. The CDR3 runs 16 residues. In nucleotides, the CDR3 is TGCGCCAGCAGCCCCCAGGCCGGGACAGGGGACAATGAGCAGTTCTTC. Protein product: CASSPQAGTGDNEQFF.

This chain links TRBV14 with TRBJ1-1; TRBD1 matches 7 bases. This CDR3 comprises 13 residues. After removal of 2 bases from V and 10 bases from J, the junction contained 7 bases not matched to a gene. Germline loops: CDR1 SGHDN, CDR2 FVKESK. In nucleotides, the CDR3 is TGTGCCAGCAGCCAACAGGGGGTCGGACGAGCTTTCTTT. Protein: CASSQQGVGRAFF.

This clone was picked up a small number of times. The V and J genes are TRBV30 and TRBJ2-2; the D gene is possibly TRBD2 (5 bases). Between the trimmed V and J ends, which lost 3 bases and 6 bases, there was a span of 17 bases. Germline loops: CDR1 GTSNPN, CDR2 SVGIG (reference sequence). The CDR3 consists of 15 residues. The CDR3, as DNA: TGTGCCTGGAGGAGTTTGGTTCGAGGGTCCGGGGAGCTGTTTTTT. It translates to CAWRSLVRGSGELFF.

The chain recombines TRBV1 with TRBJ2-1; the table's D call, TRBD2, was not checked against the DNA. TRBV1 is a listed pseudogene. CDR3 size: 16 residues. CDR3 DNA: TGCACCAGCAGCCAAGGGGTCTCCGGCGGAAACGTAGAGCAGTTCTTC. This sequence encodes CTSSQGVSGGNVEQFF.

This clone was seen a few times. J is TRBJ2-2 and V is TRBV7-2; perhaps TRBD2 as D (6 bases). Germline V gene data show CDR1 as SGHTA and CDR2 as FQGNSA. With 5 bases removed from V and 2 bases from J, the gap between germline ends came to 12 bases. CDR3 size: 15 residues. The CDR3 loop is CASSILAINTGELFF. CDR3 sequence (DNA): TGTGCCAGCAGCATTCTAGCGATCAACACCGGGGAGCTGTTTTTT.

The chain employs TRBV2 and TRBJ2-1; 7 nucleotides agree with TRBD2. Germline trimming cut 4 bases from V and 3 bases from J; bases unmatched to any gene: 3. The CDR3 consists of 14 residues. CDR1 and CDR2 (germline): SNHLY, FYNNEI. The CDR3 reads CASSAGTNYNEQFF. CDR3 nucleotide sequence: TGTGCCAGCAGTGCCGGGACTAACTACAATGAGCAGTTCTTC.

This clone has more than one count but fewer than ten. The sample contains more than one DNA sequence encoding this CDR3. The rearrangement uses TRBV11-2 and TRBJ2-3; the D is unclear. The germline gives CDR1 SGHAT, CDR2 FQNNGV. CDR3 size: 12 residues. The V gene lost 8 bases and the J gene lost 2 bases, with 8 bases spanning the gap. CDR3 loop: CASSPFTDTQYF. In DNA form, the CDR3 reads TGTGCCAGCTCCCCCTTCACAGATACGCAGTATTTT.

The CDR3 bases are TGTGCCAGCAGTCGGGGACCTAGCACAGATACGCAGTATTTT. This gives the protein CASSRGPSTDTQYF. This rearrangement joins TRBV2 to TRBJ2-3; the D call may be TRBD1 or TRBD2 (5 bases each). The CDR3 contains 14 residues. V gave up 5 bases and J gave up 0 bases, with 9 bases separating them. Germline loops: CDR1 SNHLY, CDR2 FYNNEI.

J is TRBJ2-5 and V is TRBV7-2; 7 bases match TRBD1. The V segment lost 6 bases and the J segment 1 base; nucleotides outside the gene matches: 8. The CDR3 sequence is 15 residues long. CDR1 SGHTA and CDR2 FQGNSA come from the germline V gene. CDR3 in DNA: TGTGCCAGCAGAGGGGGCGGGTACATCCAAGAGACCCAGTACTTC. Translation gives CASRGGGYIQETQYF.

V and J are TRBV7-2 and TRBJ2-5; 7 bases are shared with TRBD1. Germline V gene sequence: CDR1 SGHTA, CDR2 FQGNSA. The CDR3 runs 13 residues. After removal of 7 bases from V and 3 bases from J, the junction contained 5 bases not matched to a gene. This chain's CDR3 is CASNGGQKETQYF. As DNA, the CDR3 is TGTGCCAGCAATGGGGGACAGAAAGAGACCCAGTACTTC.

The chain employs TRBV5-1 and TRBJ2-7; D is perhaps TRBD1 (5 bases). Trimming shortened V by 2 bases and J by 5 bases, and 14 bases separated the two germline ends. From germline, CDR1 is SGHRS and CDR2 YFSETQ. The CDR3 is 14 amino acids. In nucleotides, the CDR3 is TGCGCCAGCAGCTTTGGCAGGGAAGACGACGAGCAGTACTTC. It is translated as CASSFGREDDEQYF.

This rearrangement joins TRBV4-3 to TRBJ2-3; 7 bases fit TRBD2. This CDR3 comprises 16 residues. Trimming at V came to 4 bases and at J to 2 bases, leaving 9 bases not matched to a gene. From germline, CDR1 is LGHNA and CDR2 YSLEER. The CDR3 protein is CASSRATSPDTDTQYF. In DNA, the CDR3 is TGCGCCAGCAGCCGCGCGACTAGCCCGGACACAGATACGCAGTATTTT.

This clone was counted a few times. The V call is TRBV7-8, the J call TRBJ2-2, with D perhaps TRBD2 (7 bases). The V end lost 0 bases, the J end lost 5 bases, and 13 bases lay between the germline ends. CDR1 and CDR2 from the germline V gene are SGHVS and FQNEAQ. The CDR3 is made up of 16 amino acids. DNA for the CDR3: TGTGCCAGCAGCTTAGCTCGGGGGGCGCGAACCGGGGAGCTGTTTTTT. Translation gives CASSLARGARTGELFF. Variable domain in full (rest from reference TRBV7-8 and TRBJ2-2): GAGVSQSPRYKVAKRGQDVALRCDPISGHVSLFWYQQALGQGPEFLTYFQNEAQLDKSGLPSDRFFAERPEGSVSTLKIQRTQQEDSAVYLCASSLARGARTGELFFGEGSRLTVL.

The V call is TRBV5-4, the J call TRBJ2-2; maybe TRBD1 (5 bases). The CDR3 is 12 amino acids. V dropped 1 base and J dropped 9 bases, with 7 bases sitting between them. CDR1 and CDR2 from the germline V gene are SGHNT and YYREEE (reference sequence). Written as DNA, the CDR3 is TGTGCCAGCAGCTTGCAGGGCTGGGAGCTGTTTTTT. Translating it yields CASSLQGWELFF.

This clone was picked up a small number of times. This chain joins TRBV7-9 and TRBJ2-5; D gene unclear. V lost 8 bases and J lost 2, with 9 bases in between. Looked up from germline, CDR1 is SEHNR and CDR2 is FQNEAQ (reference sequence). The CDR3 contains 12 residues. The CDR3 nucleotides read TGTGCCAGCGCATCGGATCAAGAGACCCAGTACTTC. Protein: CASASDQETQYF.

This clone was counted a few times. CDR3 in DNA: TGCGCCAGCAGCTTGGCCCCTGACACCGAGCAGTACTTC. As protein: CASSLAPDTEQYF. The genes are TRBV5-1 and TRBJ2-7, with D hard to call. Germline V lookup: CDR1 SGHRS, CDR2 YFSETQ. The CDR3 covers 13 residues. V was trimmed by 0 bases and J by 6 bases, leaving 10 bases between them.

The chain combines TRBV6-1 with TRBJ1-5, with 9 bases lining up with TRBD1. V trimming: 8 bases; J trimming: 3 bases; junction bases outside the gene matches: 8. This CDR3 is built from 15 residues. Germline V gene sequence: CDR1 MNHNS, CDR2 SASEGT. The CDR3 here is CASQTGTGNNQPQHF. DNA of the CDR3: TGTGCCAGCCAAACCGGGACAGGGAACAATCAGCCCCAGCATTTT.

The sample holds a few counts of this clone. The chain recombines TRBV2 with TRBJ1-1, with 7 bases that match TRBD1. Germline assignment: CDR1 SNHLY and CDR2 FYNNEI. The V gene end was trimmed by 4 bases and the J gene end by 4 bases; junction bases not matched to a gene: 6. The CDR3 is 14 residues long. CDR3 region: CASSVQGGSTEAFF. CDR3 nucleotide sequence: TGTGCCAGCAGTGTGCAGGGGGGTAGCACTGAAGCTTTCTTT.

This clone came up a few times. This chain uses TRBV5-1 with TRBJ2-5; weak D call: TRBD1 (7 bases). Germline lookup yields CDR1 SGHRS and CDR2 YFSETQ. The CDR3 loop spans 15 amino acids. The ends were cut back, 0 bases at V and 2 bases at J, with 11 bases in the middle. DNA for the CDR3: TGCGCCAGCAGCTTGGAGGCAGGGGGGCAAGAGACCCAGTACTTC. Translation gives CASSLEAGGQETQYF.

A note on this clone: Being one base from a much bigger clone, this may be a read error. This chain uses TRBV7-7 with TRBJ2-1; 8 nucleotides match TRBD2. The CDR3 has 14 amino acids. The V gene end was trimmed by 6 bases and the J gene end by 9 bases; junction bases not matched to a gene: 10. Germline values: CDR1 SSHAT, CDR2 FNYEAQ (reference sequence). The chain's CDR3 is CASSSSGSGGEQFF. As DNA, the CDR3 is TGTGCCAGCAGTTCCAGCGGGAGTGGCGGTGAGCAGTTCTTC.

CDR3 in amino acids: CASSLGGRGFSSYEQYF. CDR3 nucleotides: TGTGCCAGCAGCCTGGGAGGACGGGGCTTTAGCTCCTACGAGCAGTACTTC. The gene calls are TRBV14 and TRBJ2-7; possibly TRBD2 for D (6 bases). The germline V gene has CDR1 SGHDN and CDR2 FVKESK. Trimming shortened V by 4 bases and J by 0 bases, and 19 bases separated the two germline ends. This CDR3 spans 17 amino acids.

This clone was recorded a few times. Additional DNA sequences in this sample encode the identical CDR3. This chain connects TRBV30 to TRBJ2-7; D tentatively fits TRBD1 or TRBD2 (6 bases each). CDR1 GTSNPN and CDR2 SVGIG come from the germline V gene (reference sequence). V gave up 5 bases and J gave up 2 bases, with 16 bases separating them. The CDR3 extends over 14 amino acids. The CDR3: CAWGIGGLPYEQYF. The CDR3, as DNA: TGTGCCTGGGGGATAGGGGGGCTGCCCTACGAGCAGTACTTC.

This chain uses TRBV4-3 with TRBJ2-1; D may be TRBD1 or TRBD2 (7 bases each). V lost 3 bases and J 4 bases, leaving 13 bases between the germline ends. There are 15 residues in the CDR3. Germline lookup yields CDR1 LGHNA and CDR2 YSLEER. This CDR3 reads CASSQGGTVYNEQFF. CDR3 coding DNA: TGCGCCAGCAGCCAGGGGGGGACAGTTTACAATGAGCAGTTCTTC.